This passage covers 10 T cell receptor beta chains from one sample sequenced in a study of T-cell reconstitution after alpha-beta-depleted transplantation in children. Researchers prepared the TCRbeta library using unique molecular identifiers, the study reports. TCRdb redid the calling of the PCR reads with MiXCR, one entry per CDR3 protein. The sample shows hundreds of thousands of distinct CDR3 sequences, over 10% of them seen only once. The sample was PBMCs, mostly from graft donor cells, taken 360 days after TCRalphabeta/CD19-depleted stem cell transplant. The receptor set was obtained from a male patient younger than 18 who had a stem cell transplant for acute myeloid leukemia, so the T cells may come from the graft donor.

This clonotype was observed many times. This chain uses TRBV28 with TRBJ1-2; weak D call: TRBD1 (5 bases). V was pared by 5 bases and J by 7 bases, with 8 bases between. This CDR3 spans 11 amino acids. From germline, CDR1 is MDHEN and CDR2 SYDVKM. CDR3 bases: TGTGCCAGCAGTCCGGGGCCTGGCTACACCTTC. Amino acids: CASSPGPGYTF.

This clonotype was observed a handful of times. This chain joins TRBV7-9 and TRBJ2-1; the match to TRBD2 covers 8 bases. The CDR3 contains 13 residues. The V and J ends lost 1 base and 10 bases, in that order; junction bases with no gene match: 3. Germline V gives CDR1 SEHNR, CDR2 FQNEAQ (reference sequence). CDR3 sequence reads: CASSLDASGEQFF. CDR3 sequence (DNA): TGTGCCAGCAGCTTAGATGCTAGCGGGGAGCAGTTCTTC.

This clonotype was detected many times. The chain joins TRBV29-1 to TRBJ1-1; D remains unclear. Germline lookup yields CDR1 SQVTM and CDR2 ANQGSEA. The CDR3 contains 12 residues. Trimming pared 3 bases from V and 1 base from J, leaving 6 bases between. CDR3 nucleotides: TGCAGCGTTGATTACTGGAACACTGAAGCTTTCTTT. Amino acids: CSVDYWNTEAFF.

The J gene is TRBJ2-1, the V gene TRBV6-5, with 10 bases that match TRBD2. The CDR3 loop spans 15 amino acids. Germline V lookup: CDR1 MNHEY, CDR2 SVGAGI. J lost 10 bases, V lost 0 bases, and 6 bases had no gene match. CDR3 in amino acids: CASSYSGLAGEEQFF. The CDR3, as DNA: TGTGCCAGCAGTTACTCCGGGCTAGCGGGAGAAGAGCAGTTCTTC.

This clonotype was observed a few times. The chain employs TRBV29-1 and TRBJ2-1, with D perhaps TRBD1 (6 bases). In germline, CDR1 is SQVTM, CDR2 ANQGSEA. The CDR3 length is 16 residues. The germline V and J ends were trimmed by 1 base and 0 bases, with 13 bases remaining between them. The CDR3 nucleotides are TGCAGCGTTGAAGTAAACAGGGTTAGCTCCTACAATGAGCAGTTCTTC. Amino acids: CSVEVNRVSSYNEQFF.

J is TRBJ2-5 and V is TRBV30; possibly TRBD1 for D (6 bases). The CDR3 runs 16 residues. Germline CDR1 GTSNPN, CDR2 SVGIG (reference sequence). Trimming took 4 bases from V and 0 from J, leaving 18 bases between them. The CDR3 region is CAWNPGQGTYQETQYF. CDR3 sequence (DNA): TGTGCCTGGAACCCGGGACAAGGGACGTACCAAGAGACCCAGTACTTC.

The sample holds one count of this clonotype. The V and J genes are TRBV18 and TRBJ2-4; the D gene is possibly TRBD1 (5 bases). CDR1 is KGHSH, CDR2 LQKENI, per germline. Trimming took off 5 bases at V and 7 bases at J, with 18 bases between the two ends. This CDR3 is 15 amino acids long. The CDR3, as DNA: TGTGCCAGCTCAACAAACAGGCCAGTCGCCAACATTCAGTACTTC. Its protein is CASSTNRPVANIQYF.

The V call is TRBV28, the J call TRBJ2-7; 13 nucleotides agree with TRBD2. The germline gives CDR1 MDHEN, CDR2 SYDVKM. The CDR3 spans 13 residues. V dropped 10 bases and J dropped 3; count of bases not matched to a gene: 3. The chain's CDR3 is CATRTSGSYEQYF. The CDR3 bases are TGTGCCACCCGGACTAGCGGGAGCTACGAGCAGTACTTC.

The chain links TRBV19 to TRBJ2-2, with D unresolved. The ends were cut back, 3 bases at V and 13 bases at J, with 9 bases in the middle. This CDR3 comprises 11 residues. The germline CDR1 and CDR2 sequences are LNHDA and SQIVND (reference sequence). CDR3 in DNA: TGTGCCAGTAGTATGTATCGAGTGCTGTTTTTT. Its protein is CASSMYRVLFF.

V gene TRBV5-1 combines with J gene TRBJ2-7; no reliable D call. Trimming removed 5 bases at V and 1 base at J, with 10 bases between. The CDR3 spans 13 residues. Germline assignment: CDR1 SGHRS and CDR2 YFSETQ. In DNA form, the CDR3 reads TGCGCCAGCAGGATGGTGGTTTCCTACGAGCAGTACTTC. Protein sequence: CASRMVVSYEQYF.